The present T cell receptor beta chain was sequenced within a study of T cell changes during pregnancy in multiple sclerosis. Produced via immunoSEQ multiplex PCR; TCRdb's table is partial and in-frame only. The sample has some 59,000 clones, about 90% seen once. Trimming left V 7 bases short and J 5 bases short, with 18 bases between. Germline V CDR1 and CDR2: MNHEY, SMNVEV (reference sequence). The length of the CDR3 is 14 residues. The sequence derives from a female donor in good health, enrolled as a control in a pregnancy study. This specimen consisted of peripheral blood, obtained in the third trimester of pregnancy. V and J are TRBV27 and TRBJ2-7; D not resolved. CDR3 coding DNA: TGTGCCAGCACTCGTCGAGCTCAGGCACACGAGCAGTACTTC. Its protein is CASTRRAQAHEQYF.